The 24 T cell receptor beta chains listed next were all sequenced from one sample in a study of T cells in Graves' hyperthyroidism and ophthalmopathy. Regions amplified from RNA transcripts were the TCR beta CDR3 regions. With the HTBI primer set, the TCR CDR3 went through a first round of RT-PCR. TCRdb reanalysed the multiplex PCR reads using MiXCR and keeps one entry per CDR3 protein. The sample contains hundreds of thousands of distinct CDR3 sequences, around 15% of which appear only once. The sequencing sample was made of blood. The receptor source for this set is a young woman with Graves' hyperthyroidism.

The rearrangement uses TRBV28 and TRBJ1-5; D may be TRBD1 (5 bases). The germline CDR1 and CDR2 sequences are MDHEN and SYDVKM. There are 17 residues in the CDR3. V was pared by 1 base and J by 1 base, with 14 bases between. CDR3 amino acids: CASSLFGTIGSNQPQHF. The CDR3 DNA sequence: TGTGCCAGCAGTTTATTTGGGACCATAGGGAGCAATCAGCCCCAGCATTTT. Looking up the rest from reference TRBV28 and TRBJ1-5 gives the full variable domain: DVKVTQSSRYLVKRTGEKVFLECVQDMDHENMFWYRQDPGLGLRLIYFSYDVKMKEKGDIPEGYSVSREKKERFSLILESASTNQTSMYLCASSLFGTIGSNQPQHFGDGTRLSIL.

As to this clonotype: This may stem from a read error, because a much larger clone lies one nucleotide away. The genes are TRBV12-5 and TRBJ2-5; D gene ambiguous. The CDR3 consists of 12 residues. Trimming cost V 5 bases and J 5 bases, with 9 bases left between them. Germline V lookup: CDR1 LGHNT, CDR2 FRNRAP. The CDR3 DNA is TGTGCTAGTGGTCGGTCCGAGGAGACCCAGTACTTC. Protein: CASGRSEETQYF. The full variable domain, its missing parts supplied by reference TRBV12-5 and TRBJ2-5, is DARVTQTPRHKVTEMGQEVTMRCQPILGHNTVFWYRQTMMQGLELLAYFRNRAPLDDSGMPKDRFSAEMPDATLATLKIQPSEPRDSAVYFCASGRSEETQYFGPGTRLLVL.

This clonotype was counted between two and nine times. This chain joins TRBV4-3 and TRBJ2-7; TRBD1 aligns across 9 bases. CDR1 and CDR2 (germline): LGHNA, YSLEER. V trimming: 4 bases; J trimming: 6 bases; junction bases outside the gene matches: 10. This CDR3 is built from 15 residues. CDR3 amino acids: CASSRNPGQGSEQYF. The CDR3 nucleotides are TGCGCCAGCAGCCGCAACCCGGGACAGGGCTCCGAGCAGTACTTC.

This chain connects TRBV20-1 to TRBJ2-7, with TRBD2 matching 8 bases. The CDR3 runs 14 residues. From germline, CDR1 is DFQATT and CDR2 SNEGSKA (reference sequence). V lost 4 bases to trimming and J lost 4 bases; unmatched junction nucleotides: 9. The CDR3 is CSAIRTGGPYEQYF. The CDR3 DNA sequence: TGCAGTGCTATCCGCACGGGAGGGCCTTACGAGCAGTACTTC.

This clonotype was seen a handful of times. At one boundary the junction diverges from the germline segment, which might be a read error. The genes are TRBV7-7 and TRBJ2-3; tentatively, D is TRBD2 (7 bases). Germline V gene data show CDR1 as SSHAT and CDR2 as FNYEAQ (reference sequence). The CDR3 consists of 14 residues. DNA of the CDR3: TGTGCTAGCAGCCAAGGGGGGGTTGCAGATACGCAGTATTTT. Its protein product is CASSQGGVADTQYF.

This CDR3 reads CASRAGGSLTGNTIYF. CDR3 nucleotide sequence: TGTGCCAGTCGCGCAGGGGGATCCTTGACTGGAAACACCATATATTTT. This chain uses TRBV28 with TRBJ1-3, with 7 bases fitting TRBD1. Germline CDR1 reads MDHEN; CDR2 reads SYDVKM. CDR3 size: 16 residues. V was pared by 9 bases and J by 2 bases, with 13 bases of the junction left unmatched. Full variable domain (outside the CDR3, taken from reference TRBV28 and TRBJ1-3): DVKVTQSSRYLVKRTGEKVFLECVQDMDHENMFWYRQDPGLGLRLIYFSYDVKMKEKGDIPEGYSVSREKKERFSLILESASTNQTSMYLCASRAGGSLTGNTIYFGEGSWLTVV.

This clonotype was seen at least ten times. The V call is TRBV5-1, the J call TRBJ1-4; weak D call: TRBD1 (6 bases). This CDR3 spans 16 amino acids. The ends were cut back, 4 bases at V and 3 bases at J, with 16 bases in the middle. Germline-derived CDR1 and CDR2 are SGHRS and YFSETQ. CDR3 residues: CASSPGSGGPNEKLFF. The CDR3 coding sequence is TGCGCCAGCAGCCCGGGGTCGGGGGGCCCTAATGAAAAACTGTTTTTT.

The chain carries TRBV19 and TRBJ2-1, with 8 bases matching TRBD2. The CDR3 has 15 residues. Germline CDR1 reads LNHDA; CDR2 reads SQIVND (reference sequence). J was trimmed by 8 bases and V by 3 bases; bases with no gene match: 9. CDR3 residues: CASSMDSGMSYEQFF. CDR3 nucleotide sequence: TGTGCCAGTAGTATGGATAGCGGGATGTCTTATGAGCAGTTCTTC.

This clonotype has a count of ten or more. The chain joins TRBV5-8 to TRBJ2-2; D not resolved. There are 14 residues in the CDR3. The V end was cut by 3 bases, the J end by 4 bases, with 10 bases between. The V gene's germline CDR1 is SGHTS and CDR2 YDEGEE. CDR3 amino acids: CASSSYSITGELFF. Here the CDR3 DNA reads TGTGCCAGCAGCTCCTACTCAATCACCGGGGAGCTGTTTTTT.

This clonotype was seen many times. The chain joins TRBV7-8 to TRBJ2-2; D is perhaps TRBD1 (5 bases). The CDR3 totals 17 residues. In germline, CDR1 is SGHVS, CDR2 FQNEAQ. With 3 bases removed from V and 5 bases from J, the gap between germline ends came to 19 bases. The CDR3 region has the DNA TGTGCCAGCAGCTTCCCCGTCCAGGGCTCGTGGACCGGGGAGCTGTTTTTT. Protein: CASSFPVQGSWTGELFF.

The V and J genes are TRBV7-9 and TRBJ1-1, with D unclear. The CDR3 extends over 14 amino acids. V was trimmed by 5 bases and J by 1 base, leaving 11 bases between them. Germline V gives CDR1 SEHNR, CDR2 FQNEAQ (reference sequence). The CDR3 region is CASSPIAPNTEAFF. CDR3 sequence (DNA): TGTGCCAGCAGCCCCATAGCCCCGAACACTGAAGCTTTCTTT.

The chain joins TRBV10-3 to TRBJ2-3; 10 positions match TRBD2. Trimming at V came to 6 bases and at J to 2 bases, leaving 29 bases not matched to a gene. This CDR3 comprises 23 residues. The germline V gene encodes CDR1 ENHRY and CDR2 SYGVKD. DNA for the CDR3: TGTGCCATCAGCGACAGGAGATATTCATTTGGGCCTAGCGGGAGTTCCTTCACAGATACGCAGTATTTT. Encoded protein: CAISDRRYSFGPSGSSFTDTQYF.

V gene TRBV5-6 combines with J gene TRBJ2-7, with D possibly TRBD2 on 6 matching bases. CDR3 length: 15 residues. The germline V gene encodes CDR1 SGHDT and CDR2 YYEEEE. Between the trimmed V and J ends, which lost 0 bases and 3 bases, there was a span of 13 bases. The CDR3 reads CASSLETSIDYEQYF. The DNA of the CDR3 is TGTGCCAGCAGCTTGGAAACTAGCATAGACTACGAGCAGTACTTC.

In its sample, this clonotype was seen many times. The chain is built from TRBV11-3 and TRBJ2-7; D possibly corresponds to TRBD2 (5 bases). CDR3 length equals 14 residues. Between the trimmed V and J ends, which lost 3 bases and 3 bases, there was a span of 12 bases. In germline, CDR1 is SGHNT, CDR2 YENEEA. The CDR3 DNA follows: TGTGCCAGCAGCTTCCATGGGGAGAGCTACGAGCAGTACTTC. Residues: CASSFHGESYEQYF.

This sequence joins TRBV6-5 and TRBJ2-1; 7 positions match TRBD2. Germline-derived CDR1 and CDR2 are MNHEY and SVGAGI. The CDR3 has 16 amino acids. V shed 0 bases, J shed 0 bases, and the junction held 2 bases outside the gene matches. The CDR3 loop reads CASSYSASGSYNEQFF. CDR3 DNA: TGTGCCAGCAGTTACTCTGCTAGCGGCTCCTACAATGAGCAGTTCTTC.

The rearrangement links TRBV3-1 to TRBJ2-1, with TRBD2 matching over 7 bases. Germline V lookup: CDR1 LGHDT, CDR2 YNNKEL (reference sequence). Trimming took 0 bases from V and 1 from J; bases not matched to a gene: 3. This CDR3 comprises 16 residues. The CDR3 is CASSQDMGGSYNEQFF. CDR3 sequence (DNA): TGTGCCAGCAGCCAAGATATGGGAGGGTCCTACAATGAGCAGTTCTTC.

This clonotype was recorded a few times. This rearrangement joins TRBV12-5 to TRBJ2-1; TRBD1 matches at 9 bases. Germline V gene data show CDR1 as LGHNT and CDR2 as FRNRAP. With 3 bases clipped from V and 5 bases from J, the junction kept 5 bases outside the gene matches. There are 15 residues in the CDR3. The CDR3 DNA sequence: TGTGCTAGTGGTTTAACAGGGGGCGTCCACAATGAGCAGTTCTTC. Protein product: CASGLTGGVHNEQFF.

This clonotype was seen at least ten times. The chain is built from TRBV6-2 or TRBV6-3 and TRBJ1-2; no reliable D call. Per germline, CDR1 MNHEY and CDR2 SVGEGT. V was cut by 6 bases and J by 4 bases, with 18 bases left in between. The CDR3 length is 15 residues. The CDR3 sequence is CASRPTATRLYGYTF. CDR3 nucleotide sequence: TGTGCCAGCAGACCAACAGCGACACGGCTCTATGGCTACACCTTC.

This clonotype was counted many times. V usage is TRBV28 and J usage is TRBJ1-3, with D possibly TRBD1 on 6 matching bases. Germline V gives CDR1 MDHEN, CDR2 SYDVKM. Between the trimmed V and J ends, which lost 2 bases and 2 bases, there was a span of 7 bases. This CDR3 has 14 amino acids. CDR3 residues: CASSLQGTGNTIYF. The CDR3 bases are TGTGCCAGCAGTTTACAGGGGACTGGAAACACCATATATTTT.

V is TRBV4-1 and J is TRBJ2-1; D is undetermined. This CDR3 is 15 amino acids long. The germline V gene has CDR1 MGHRA and CDR2 YSYEKL. The V end was cut by 1 base, the J end by 5 bases, with 12 bases between. CDR3 protein: CASSQVPSQNNEQFF. The CDR3 nucleotides are TGCGCCAGCAGCCAAGTCCCAAGCCAGAACAATGAGCAGTTCTTC.

There are a few counts of this clonotype. The chain has TRBV28 and TRBJ2-1; TRBD2 matches at 8 bases. There are 17 residues in the CDR3. The V gene end was trimmed by 3 bases and the J gene end by 3 bases; junction bases not matched to a gene: 10. Looked up from germline, CDR1 is MDHEN and CDR2 is SYDVKM. The CDR3 DNA follows: TGTGCCAGCAGTTTTAGGGACCCCGGGACTAGCTACAATGAGCAGTTCTTC. Its translation is CASSFRDPGTSYNEQFF.

This clonotype was detected many times. This chain connects TRBV6-6 to TRBJ1-3; a weak D match, TRBD1 (6 bases). Trimming shortened V by 0 bases and J by 4 bases, and 10 bases separated the two germline ends. The germline V gene has CDR1 MNHNY and CDR2 SVGAGI (reference sequence). CDR3 size: 15 residues. The CDR3 bases are TGTGCCAGCAGTTACTCTCGGACAGCGGGAAACACCATATATTTT. Amino acid sequence: CASSYSRTAGNTIYF.

In this sample, this clonotype turned up many times. The gene calls are TRBV7-9 and TRBJ2-5; D is possibly TRBD2 (5 bases). The CDR3 length is 14 residues. Germline V CDR1 and CDR2: SEHNR, FQNEAQ (reference sequence). With 0 bases removed from V and 3 bases from J, the gap between germline ends came to 8 bases. The CDR3 nucleotides are TGTGCCAGCAGCTTAGCGGGGAGTAAAGAGACCCAGTACTTC. Protein product: CASSLAGSKETQYF.

This chain uses TRBV20-1 with TRBJ2-2, with 11 positions matching TRBD2. V shed 1 base, J shed 5 bases, and the junction held 9 bases outside the gene matches. The CDR3 extends over 17 amino acids. Germline loops: CDR1 DFQATT, CDR2 SNEGSKA (reference sequence). CDR3 DNA sequence: TGCAGTGCTAGAGGGATAGCGGGAGGGCCGGGGACCGGGGAGCTGTTTTTT. Its protein is CSARGIAGGPGTGELFF.